The 28 T cell receptor beta chains reported below all come from one sample, sequenced in a study of Graves' ophthalmopathy and Graves' hyperthyroidism. RNA served as the template for amplifying TCR beta CDR3 regions. Following a first-round RT-PCR that used HTBI primers, a second-round multiplex PCR was carried out. TCRdb independently ran MiXCR on the multiplex PCR reads; one entry per CDR3 protein. The profile shows roughly 700,000 distinct CDR3 sequences, approximately 40% of them singletons. The sample comprised peripheral blood. The receptor source for this set is an adult man with Graves' ophthalmopathy.

In its sample, this clonotype was seen a few times. The rearrangement links TRBV29-1 to TRBJ1-1; D ambiguous. Germline CDR1 is SQVTM and CDR2 is ANQGSEA. CDR3 length: 14 amino acids. The V end was cut by 4 bases, the J end by 0 bases, with 12 bases between. CDR3 coding DNA: TGCAGCGTTGTAGTTAAGCTGATGAACACTGAAGCTTTCTTT. This encodes CSVVVKLMNTEAFF.

This clonotype was counted many times. This sequence joins TRBV29-1 and TRBJ1-4; 8 bases are a match to TRBD1. Germline V gene data show CDR1 as SQVTM and CDR2 as ANQGSEA. Trimming cost V 6 bases and J 8 bases; bases outside gene matches: 8. The CDR3 loop spans 13 amino acids. The CDR3: CSVVTPGGEKLFF. DNA of the CDR3: TGCAGCGTCGTAACCCCAGGGGGCGAAAAACTGTTTTTT.

The gene calls are TRBV25-1 and TRBJ2-7, with D perhaps matching TRBD1 (5 bases). The germline V gene has CDR1 MGHDK and CDR2 SYGVNS. V dropped 1 base and J dropped 5 bases, with 12 bases sitting between them. This CDR3 has 14 amino acids. CDR3 bases: TGTGCCAGCAGTGAATCAAGGGGTTATGACGAGCAGTACTTC. This sequence encodes CASSESRGYDEQYF.

As regards this clonotype: With a much larger clone just one base away, this may be a read error. The CDR3 nucleotides are TGTGCCACCAGTGACCCAGGGACAGCGAATAGCAATCAGCCCCAGCATTTT. It specifies CATSDPGTANSNQPQHF. The chain employs TRBV24-1 and TRBJ1-5, with TRBD1 identical over 7 bases. There are 17 residues in the CDR3. Germline V CDR1 and CDR2: KGHDR, SFDVKD. Trimming cost V 4 bases and J 0 bases; bases outside gene matches: 8.

Ten or more counts support this clonotype. The chain uses TRBV7-2 and TRBJ2-7; D gene uncertain. The V gene's germline CDR1 is SGHTA and CDR2 FQGNSA. This CDR3 is built from 14 residues. Trimming cost V 5 bases and J 2 bases, with 13 bases left between them. The CDR3 loop is CASSTTSSAYEQYF. The CDR3 DNA follows: TGTGCCAGCAGCACCACGTCGTCCGCCTACGAGCAGTACTTC.

The CDR3 protein is CASSFRGGSNQPQHF. CDR3 sequence (DNA): TGTGCCAGCAGCTTTAGGGGGGGTAGCAATCAGCCCCAGCATTTT. The chain employs TRBV7-2 and TRBJ1-5, with D perhaps matching TRBD1 (6 bases). The CDR3 runs 15 residues. The germline gives CDR1 SGHTA, CDR2 FQGNSA. V was pared by 3 bases and J by 0 bases, with 9 bases between.

In its sample, this clonotype was seen once. CDR3 nucleotide sequence: TGCAGTGCCGGGGGGGCAGGGGCCAACGTCCTGACTTTC. Protein: CSAGGAGANVLTF. The rearrangement uses TRBV20-1 and TRBJ2-6; 8 bases map to TRBD2. Germline trimming cut 6 bases from V and 4 bases from J; bases unmatched to any gene: 2. The CDR3 is 13 residues long. Germline loops: CDR1 DFQATT, CDR2 SNEGSKA (reference sequence).

This clonotype has just a few counts. The chain links TRBV7-2 to TRBJ2-2; D is perhaps TRBD1 (6 bases). V lost 6 bases to trimming and J lost 8 bases, with 13 bases between them. The CDR3 has 13 residues. Germline values: CDR1 SGHTA, CDR2 FQGNSA. Written as DNA, the CDR3 is TGTGCCAGCAGTTTATCAGGGGAAGGGGAGCTGTTTTTT. This codes for CASSLSGEGELFF.

In this sample, this clonotype turned up once. The V and J genes are TRBV15 and TRBJ1-2; 9 bases match TRBD1. In germline, CDR1 is LNHNV, CDR2 YYDKDF (reference sequence). V was clipped by 4 bases and J by 5 bases; unmatched bases: 5. The CDR3 has 14 amino acids. CDR3 coding DNA: TGTGCCACCAGCAAAACGACAGGGGGTTATGGCTACACCTTC. It codes for CATSKTTGGYGYTF. Using reference TRBV15 and TRBJ1-2 for the parts outside the CDR3, the full variable domain is DAMVIQNPRYQVTQFGKPVTLSCSQTLNHNVMYWYQQKSSQAPKLLFHYYDKDFNNEADTPDNFQSRRPNTSFCFLDIRSPGLGDTAMYLCATSKTTGGYGYTFGSGTRLTVV.

A word on this clonotype: With a much larger clone just one base away, this may be a read error. The chain recombines TRBV2 with TRBJ2-5; D is unresolved. The V end lost 7 bases, the J end lost 5 bases, and 14 bases lay between the germline ends. Germline V gene lookup returns CDR1 SNHLY and CDR2 FYNNEI. This CDR3 has 13 residues. The DNA of the CDR3 is TGTGCCAGCATGTCCTCAATGTCCGAGACCCAGTACTTC. It codes for CASMSSMSETQYF.

In its sample, this clonotype was seen many times. The chain couples TRBV6-5 to TRBJ1-6, with TRBD1 matching over 7 bases. Per germline, CDR1 MNHEY and CDR2 SVGAGI. J gave up 7 bases and V 8 bases, and 5 bases lay outside the gene matches. The CDR3 totals 13 residues. In nucleotides, the CDR3 is TGTGCCAGCCAAGACAGGGACAATTCACCCCTCCACTTT. This codes for CASQDRDNSPLHF.

This chain uses TRBV7-9 with TRBJ2-6; a weak D match, TRBD2 (5 bases). Germline CDR1 reads SEHNR; CDR2 reads FQNEAQ (reference sequence). This CDR3 has 16 residues. With 5 bases removed from V and 0 bases from J, the gap between germline ends came to 11 bases. The CDR3 spells CASSPRVLSGANVLTF. The CDR3 DNA reads as TGTGCCAGCAGCCCGCGGGTCCTCTCTGGGGCCAACGTCCTGACTTTC.

This chain links TRBV20-1 with TRBJ2-5, with TRBD2 matching over 10 bases. Germline CDR1 reads DFQATT; CDR2 reads SNEGSKA (reference sequence). V trimming: 1 base; J trimming: 6 bases; junction bases outside the gene matches: 8. The CDR3 is 15 residues long. CDR3 residues: CSARGAGGPRKTQYF. Here the CDR3 DNA reads TGCAGTGCTAGAGGAGCGGGAGGGCCTAGAAAGACCCAGTACTTC.

This clonotype has more than one count but fewer than ten. This chain uses TRBV9 with TRBJ1-5; D gene uncertain. This CDR3 has 13 amino acids. V shed 4 bases and J shed 6 bases, with 11 bases lying between them. Per the germline V gene, CDR1 is SGDLS and CDR2 is YYNGEE. CDR3 nucleotide sequence: TGTGCCAGCAGCCAAGATATCGCTCAGCCCCAGCATTTT. This encodes CASSQDIAQPQHF. Complete variable domain (other parts from reference TRBV9 and TRBJ1-5): DSGVTQTPKHLITATGQRVTLRCSPRSGDLSVYWYQQSLDQGLQFLIQYYNGEERAKGNILERFSAQQFPDLHSELNLSSLELGDSALYFCASSQDIAQPQHFGDGTRLSIL.

This clonotype came up many times. This rearrangement joins TRBV9 to TRBJ1-2; 8 bases match TRBD1. This CDR3 has 15 amino acids. Germline trimming cut 0 bases from V and 4 bases from J; bases unmatched to any gene: 5. Germline loops: CDR1 SGDLS, CDR2 YYNGEE. The CDR3 coding sequence is TGTGCCAGCAGCGTAGATGGACAGGGTCGCTATGGCTACACCTTC. Its translation is CASSVDGQGRYGYTF.

There are a few counts of this clonotype. This rearrangement joins TRBV2 to TRBJ2-7; 7 bases match TRBD1. V was pared by 7 bases and J by 0 bases, with 15 bases of the junction left unmatched. This CDR3 is 17 amino acids long. Per germline, CDR1 SNHLY and CDR2 FYNNEI. The CDR3 coding sequence is TGTGCCAGCAAACGGAAAACTGGGACAGTGGACTCCTACGAGCAGTACTTC. Amino acids: CASKRKTGTVDSYEQYF.

Remarks on this clonotype: This may come from a read error, since a much larger clone is one base off. The chain is built from TRBV15 and TRBJ1-2, with D unresolved. With 5 bases removed from V and 4 bases from J, the gap between germline ends came to 11 bases. Germline V gives CDR1 LNHNV, CDR2 YYDKDF (reference sequence). This CDR3 has 13 amino acids. CDR3 residues: CATSAGSLYGYTF. The CDR3 DNA is TGTGCCACCAGCGCCGGGTCGCTCTATGGCTACACCTTC.

The DNA of the CDR3 is TGTGCCAGCAGCTTAATCTCCGGGACGAGATATGGCTACACCTTC. Amino acids: CASSLISGTRYGYTF. The J gene is TRBJ1-2, the V gene TRBV7-9; a possible D gene is TRBD1 (5 bases). Looked up from germline, CDR1 is SEHNR and CDR2 is FQNEAQ (reference sequence). V was cut by 2 bases and J by 5 bases, with 15 bases left in between. The CDR3 runs to 15 residues.

This clonotype was observed a few times. This chain links TRBV7-2 with TRBJ2-7, with 11 bases lining up with TRBD2. Germline values: CDR1 SGHTA, CDR2 FQGNSA. This CDR3 contains 16 residues. The trim removed 5 bases at V and 5 bases at J, leaving 11 bases unmatched. CDR3 nucleotides: TGTGCCAGCAGCCCCCCGGGGCTAGCGGGAGGAAACGAGCAGTACTTC. Its protein product is CASSPPGLAGGNEQYF.

The rearrangement joins TRBV25-1 to TRBJ1-4; 8 positions match TRBD1. CDR1 MGHDK and CDR2 SYGVNS come from the germline V gene. V shed 1 base and J 10 bases; nucleotides not matched to a gene: 11. This CDR3 spans 16 amino acids. The CDR3 nucleotides read TGTGCCAGCAGTGAATTCGGGGGGACAGGAGGAGGAAAACTGTTTTTT. This translates into CASSEFGGTGGGKLFF. The full variable domain, its missing parts supplied by reference TRBV25-1 and TRBJ1-4, is EADIYQTPRYLVIGTGKKITLECSQTMGHDKMYWYQQDPGMELHLIHYSYGVNSTEKGDLSSESTVSRIRTEHFPLTLESARPSHTSQYLCASSEFGGTGGGKLFFGSGTQLSVL.

A word on this clonotype: Sequence at one end of the junction differs from germline and may be a read error. The rearrangement links TRBV10-2 to TRBJ1-1; no reliable D call. Germline assignment: CDR1 WSHSY and CDR2 SAAADI. The CDR3 length is 13 residues. The CDR3 is CASSPSPNTEASF. Here the CDR3 DNA reads TGCGCCAGCAGCCCTTCTCCGAACACTGAAGCTTCCTTT.

This clonotype appeared a few times. One junction end does not reproduce the germline sequence, and a read error may be involved. The rearrangement joins TRBV10-3 to TRBJ1-2, with D tentatively TRBD1 (6 bases). This CDR3 spans 14 amino acids. The germline V gene encodes CDR1 ENHRY and CDR2 SYGVKD. For the CDR3, the DNA is TGTGCCAGCAGTGAAGCTACAGGGATAGGTGGCTACACCTTC. This codes for CASSEATGIGGYTF.

The rearrangement links TRBV9 to TRBJ2-5; 9 bases line up with TRBD2. Germline V gene sequence: CDR1 SGDLS, CDR2 YYNGEE. Trimming took 1 base from V and 2 from J; bases not matched to a gene: 3. The CDR3 consists of 15 residues. The CDR3 reads CASSVFAGGQETQYF. For the CDR3, the DNA is TGTGCCAGCAGCGTATTCGCGGGGGGGCAAGAGACCCAGTACTTC.

Notes on this clonotype: One end of the junction does not line up with germline, which may come from a read error. The chain couples TRBV2 to TRBJ1-6; D gene ambiguous. The CDR3 loop spans 15 amino acids. Germline CDR1 reads SNHLY; CDR2 reads FYNNEI. The CDR3 DNA reads as TGTGCCAGCAGGGAAAGGTCCCAGTTTCATTCACCCCTCCGCTTT. Translation gives CASRERSQFHSPLRF. The full variable domain, its missing parts supplied by reference TRBV2 and TRBJ1-6, is EPEVTQTPSHQVTQMGQEVILRCVPISNHLYFYWYRQILGQKVEFLVSFYNNEISEKSEIFDDQFSVERPDGSNFTLKIRSTKLEDSAMYFCASRERSQFHSPLRFGNGTRLTVT.

This clonotype was counted between two and nine times. The chain carries TRBV9 and TRBJ2-7; D is undetermined. Germline values: CDR1 SGDLS, CDR2 YYNGEE. Trimming removed 1 base from V and 4 bases from J, with 21 bases in between. The CDR3 covers 17 residues. Written as DNA, the CDR3 is TGTGCCAGCAGCGTATTTCCAGACCCGACCCACCGTTACGAGCAGTACTTC. Protein: CASSVFPDPTHRYEQYF.

This clonotype has a single count. The V gene is TRBV25-1, the J gene TRBJ1-2; D is uncertain. This CDR3 is built from 11 residues. From germline, CDR1 is MGHDK and CDR2 SYGVNS. CDR3 in amino acids: CARRPAEGYTF. The CDR3 DNA sequence: TGTGCTCGACGTCCGGCGGAGGGCTACACCTTC.

Ten or more counts support this clonotype. The chain employs TRBV10-3 and TRBJ1-5; D is uncertain. The CDR3 consists of 13 residues. The V gene lost 6 bases and the J gene lost 0 bases, with 6 bases spanning the gap. The germline V gene has CDR1 ENHRY and CDR2 SYGVKD. DNA for the CDR3: TGTGCCATCAGAGCATATAGCAATCAGCCCCAGCATTTT. This codes for CAIRAYSNQPQHF.

This clonotype turned up a few times. V gene TRBV24-1 combines with J gene TRBJ1-5; possible D gene TRBD1, 5 bases. The CDR3 length is 13 residues. Trimming cost V 11 bases and J 0 bases, with 10 bases left between them. The germline V gene has CDR1 KGHDR and CDR2 SFDVKD. The CDR3 DNA follows: TGTGCCAGCTCCGACAGTAGCAATCAGCCCCAGCATTTT. It translates to CASSDSSNQPQHF.